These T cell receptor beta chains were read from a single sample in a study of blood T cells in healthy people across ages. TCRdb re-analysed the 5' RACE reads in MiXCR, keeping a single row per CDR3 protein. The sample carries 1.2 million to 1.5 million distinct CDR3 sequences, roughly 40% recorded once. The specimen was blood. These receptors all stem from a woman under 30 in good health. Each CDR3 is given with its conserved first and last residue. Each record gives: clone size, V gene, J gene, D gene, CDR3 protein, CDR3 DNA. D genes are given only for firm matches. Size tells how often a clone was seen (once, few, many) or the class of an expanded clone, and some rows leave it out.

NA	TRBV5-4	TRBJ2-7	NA	CASSFGPSGDYEQYF	TGTGCCAGCAGCTTCGGACCATCAGGGGACTACGAGCAGTACTTC
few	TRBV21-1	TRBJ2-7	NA	CASSPQRPDKSYEQYF	TGTGCCAGCAGCCCTCAACGCCCGGACAAGTCCTACGAGCAGTACTTC
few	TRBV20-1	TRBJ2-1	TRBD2	CSANSGADEFF	TGCAGTGCGAACAGCGGGGCTGACGAGTTCTTC
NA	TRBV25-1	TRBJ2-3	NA	CASNGHPTDTQYF	TGTGCCAGCAATGGACACCCCACAGATACGCAGTATTTT
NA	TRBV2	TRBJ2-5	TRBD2	CASTGYYRDYEVETQYF	TGTGCCAGCACTGGATACTACCGGGACTATGAGGTGGAGACCCAGTACTTC
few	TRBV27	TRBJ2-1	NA	CASSFTTSEQFF	TGTGCCAGCAGTTTTACAACTAGTGAGCAGTTCTTC
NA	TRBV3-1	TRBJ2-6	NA	CASSQGRVTGANVLTF	TGTGCCAGCAGCCAAGGGAGGGTAACTGGGGCCAACGTCCTGACTTTC
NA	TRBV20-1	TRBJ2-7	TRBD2	CSASFPAGISEQYF	TGCAGTGCTTCGTTCCCAGCGGGAATAAGCGAGCAGTACTTC
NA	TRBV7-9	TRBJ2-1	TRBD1	CASSVRQGSSYNEQFF	TGTGCCAGCAGCGTTAGACAGGGATCATCTTACAATGAGCAGTTCTTC
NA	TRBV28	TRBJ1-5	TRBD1	CASSKGTGGGQPQHF	TGTGCCAGCAGCAAAGGGACAGGGGGAGGACAGCCCCAGCATTTT
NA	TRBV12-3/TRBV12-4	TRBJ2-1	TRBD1	CASNRDRGYEQFF	TGTGCCAGCAACCGGGACAGGGGCTACGAGCAGTTCTTC
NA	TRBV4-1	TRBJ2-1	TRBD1	CASSQGPNRGRSYNEQFF	TGCGCCAGCAGCCAAGGTCCCAACAGGGGGAGGTCCTACAATGAGCAGTTCTTC
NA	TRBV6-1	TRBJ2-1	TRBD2	CASRPNGQPGGNKQFF	TGTGCCAGCAGACCAAACGGACAGCCGGGAGGGAATAAGCAGTTCTTC
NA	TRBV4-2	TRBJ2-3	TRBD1	CASKTRGGASTDTQYF	TGTGCCAGCAAAACCCGAGGGGGCGCGAGCACAGATACGCAGTATTTT
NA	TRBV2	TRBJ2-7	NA	CASEVDQLLSSYEQYF	TGTGCCAGCGAGGTGGATCAACTGCTTAGCTCCTACGAGCAGTACTTC
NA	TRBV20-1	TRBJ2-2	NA	CSAADPEGTGELFF	TGCAGTGCCGCGGACCCCGAAGGCACCGGGGAGCTGTTTTTT
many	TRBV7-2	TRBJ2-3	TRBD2	CASSSSGTSSTDTQYF	TGTGCCAGCAGCTCCTCAGGGACTAGCAGCACAGATACGCAGTATTTT
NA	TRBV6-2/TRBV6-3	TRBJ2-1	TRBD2	CASSYEIGSGGVSTYNEQFF	TGTGCCAGCAGTTACGAGATAGGTAGCGGGGGGGTTTCGACCTACAATGAGCAGTTCTTC
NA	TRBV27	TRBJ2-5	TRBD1	CASSLGQGVPQETQYF	TGTGCCAGCAGTTTAGGACAGGGGGTCCCCCAAGAGACCCAGTACTTC
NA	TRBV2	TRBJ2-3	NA	CASSKTGTADRTDTQYF	TGTGCCAGCAGCAAGACCGGGACTGCAGACCGCACAGATACGCAGTATTTT
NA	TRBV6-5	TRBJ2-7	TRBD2	CASTPSGGDEQYF	TGTGCCAGCACCCCAAGCGGGGGGGATGAGCAGTACTTC
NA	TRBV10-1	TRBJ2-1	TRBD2	CASSEAGARNEQFF	TGCGCCAGCAGTGAAGCGGGAGCTCGCAATGAGCAGTTCTTC
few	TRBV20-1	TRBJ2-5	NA	CSAREQQETQYF	TGCAGTGCTAGAGAACAGCAAGAGACCCAGTACTTC
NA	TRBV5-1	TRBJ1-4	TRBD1	CASSWDRDSPNEKLFF	TGCGCCAGCAGCTGGGACCGGGACAGCCCTAATGAAAAACTGTTTTTT
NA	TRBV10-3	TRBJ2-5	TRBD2	CAIRLAAQETQYF	TGTGCCATCAGACTAGCGGCTCAAGAGACCCAGTACTTC
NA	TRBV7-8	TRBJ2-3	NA	CASSLGAGGPTWDDTQYF	TGTGCCAGCAGCTTAGGGGCCGGAGGGCCAACCTGGGACGATACGCAGTATTTT
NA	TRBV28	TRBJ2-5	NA	CASSFLFGVAAPQETQYF	TGTGCCAGCAGTTTCCTATTTGGCGTGGCCGCACCCCAAGAGACCCAGTACTTC
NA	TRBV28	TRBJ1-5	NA	CASTLSSQPQHF	TGTGCCAGCACCTTGTCATCCCAGCCCCAGCATTTT
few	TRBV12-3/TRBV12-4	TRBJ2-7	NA	CASKTRATGTYEQYF	TGTGCCAGCAAAACCCGGGCGACAGGTACCTACGAGCAGTACTTC
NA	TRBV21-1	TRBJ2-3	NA	CASSIPVYSGDQADTQYF	TGTGCCAGCAGCATACCCGTCTACAGTGGGGACCAGGCAGATACGCAGTATTTT
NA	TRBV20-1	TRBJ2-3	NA	CSAREGASADTQYF	TGCAGTGCTAGAGAGGGGGCTAGCGCGGATACGCAGTATTTT
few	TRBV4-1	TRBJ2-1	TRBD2	CASSQRLAGEQFF	TGCGCCAGCAGCCAAAGGCTAGCGGGTGAGCAGTTCTTC
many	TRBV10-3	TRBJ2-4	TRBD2	CAISEDGLAGGIAKNIQYF	TGTGCCATCAGTGAAGATGGGCTAGCGGGGGGCATAGCCAAAAACATTCAGTACTTC
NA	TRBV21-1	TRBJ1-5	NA	CASSPRTGDSNQPQHF	TGTGCCAGCAGCCCACGGACAGGGGACAGCAATCAGCCCCAGCATTTT
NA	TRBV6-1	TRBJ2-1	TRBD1	CASSERDRAYEQFF	TGTGCCAGCAGTGAAAGGGACAGGGCCTACGAGCAGTTCTTC
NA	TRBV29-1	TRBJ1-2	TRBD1	CSASDREDYGYTF	TGCAGCGCCTCGGACAGGGAGGATTATGGCTACACCTTC
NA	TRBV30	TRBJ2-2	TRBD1	CAWSPGQGSGELFF	TGTGCCTGGAGCCCGGGACAGGGAAGCGGGGAGCTGTTTTTT
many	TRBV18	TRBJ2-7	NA	CASSQSRDIRKQYF	TGTGCCAGCTCACAGAGCCGGGACATAAGAAAGCAGTACTTC
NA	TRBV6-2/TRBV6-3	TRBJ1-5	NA	CASRSNQGNYQPQHF	TGTGCCAGCAGATCAAATCAGGGGAATTATCAGCCCCAGCATTTT
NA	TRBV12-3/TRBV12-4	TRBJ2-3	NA	CATKSGSSTDTQYF	TGTGCCACTAAGTCGGGTTCTAGCACAGATACGCAGTATTTT
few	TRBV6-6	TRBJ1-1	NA	CASSYKPGSEAFF	TGTGCCAGCAGTTACAAGCCAGGATCAGAAGCTTTCTTT
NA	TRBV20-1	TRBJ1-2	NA	CSATPGGTNYGYTF	TGCAGTGCTACCCCGGGGGGGACTAACTATGGCTACACCTTC
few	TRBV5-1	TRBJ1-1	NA	CASSLEGPEAFF	TGCGCCAGCAGCTTAGAAGGGCCTGAAGCTTTCTTT
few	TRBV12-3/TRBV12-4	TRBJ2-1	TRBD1	CASSSYGQGDNEQFF	TGTGCCAGCAGTTCTTACGGACAGGGGGACAATGAGCAGTTCTTC
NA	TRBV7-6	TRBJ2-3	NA	CASSLGTSPTDTLYF	TGTGCCAGCAGCTTAGGAACTAGCCCCACAGATACGCTGTATTTT
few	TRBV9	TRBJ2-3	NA	CASSANAGDTQYF	TGTGCCAGCAGCGCTAACGCGGGGGATACGCAGTATTTT
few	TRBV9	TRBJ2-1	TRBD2	CASSVGFLAGGRNNEQFF	TGTGCCAGTAGCGTAGGCTTCCTGGCGGGGGGGCGTAACAATGAGCAGTTCTTC
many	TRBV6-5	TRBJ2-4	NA	CASSPQGTRDIQYF	TGTGCCAGCAGTCCGCAAGGAACTAGGGACATTCAGTACTTC
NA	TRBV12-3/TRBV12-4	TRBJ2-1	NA	CASTNRDSRRRTQFF	TGTGCCAGCACCAACCGGGACTCTCGAAGGAGGACCCAGTTCTTC
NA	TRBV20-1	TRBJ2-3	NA	CSAWGPGSTDTQYF	TGCAGTGCTTGGGGCCCGGGGAGCACAGATACACAGTATTTT
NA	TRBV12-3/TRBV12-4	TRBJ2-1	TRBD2	CASRREGSYNEQFF	TGTGCCAGCCGGAGGGAGGGCTCCTACAATGAGCAGTTCTTC
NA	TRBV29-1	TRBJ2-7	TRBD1	CSVPIWVRGEQGYEQYF	TGCAGCGTTCCGATTTGGGTAAGGGGAGAACAGGGGTACGAGCAGTACTTC
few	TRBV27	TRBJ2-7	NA	CASSPLGPGTGKTYEQYF	TGTGCCAGCAGTCCCCTCGGGCCGGGGACTGGGAAAACCTACGAGCAGTACTTC
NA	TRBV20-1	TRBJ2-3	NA	CSARVPRVTDTQYF	TGCAGTGCTAGAGTCCCAAGGGTCACAGATACGCAGTATTTT
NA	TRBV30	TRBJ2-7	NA	CAWSYGWGEAYEQYF	TGTGCCTGGAGTTACGGGTGGGGAGAAGCCTACGAGCAGTACTTC
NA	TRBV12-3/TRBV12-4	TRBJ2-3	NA	CASRRGASADTQYF	TGTGCCAGCAGACGGGGGGCAAGCGCAGATACGCAGTATTTT
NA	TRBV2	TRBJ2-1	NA	CASQVAYEQFF	TGTGCCAGCCAAGTAGCGTACGAGCAGTTCTTC
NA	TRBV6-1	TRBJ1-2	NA	CASRVGGSSYGYTF	TGTGCCAGCAGGGTGGGGGGCAGCAGCTATGGCTACACCTTC
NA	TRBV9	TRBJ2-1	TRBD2	CASSVQLAGANEQFF	TGTGCCAGCAGCGTTCAACTAGCGGGAGCCAATGAGCAGTTCTTC